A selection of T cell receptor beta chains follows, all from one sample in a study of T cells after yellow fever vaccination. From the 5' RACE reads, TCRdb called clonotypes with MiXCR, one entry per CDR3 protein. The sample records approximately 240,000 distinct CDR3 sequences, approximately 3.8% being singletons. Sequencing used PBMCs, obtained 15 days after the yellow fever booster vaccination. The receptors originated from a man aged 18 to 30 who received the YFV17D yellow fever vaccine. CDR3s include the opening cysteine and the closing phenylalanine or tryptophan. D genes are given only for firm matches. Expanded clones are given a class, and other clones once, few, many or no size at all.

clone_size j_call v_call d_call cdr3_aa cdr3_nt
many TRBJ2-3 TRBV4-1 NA CASSQGLGTQYF TGCGCCAGCAGCCAAGGGCTGGGAACGCAGTATTTT
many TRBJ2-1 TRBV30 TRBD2 CAWSGASGGAEQFF TGTGCCTGGAGTGGCGCTAGCGGGGGGGCGGAGCAGTTCTTC
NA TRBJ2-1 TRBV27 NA CASSLTRTAQFF TGTGCCAGCAGTTTAACAAGAACCGCACAGTTCTTC
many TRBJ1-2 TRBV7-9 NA CASSLAYGYTF TGTGCCAGCAGCTTAGCGTATGGCTACACCTTC
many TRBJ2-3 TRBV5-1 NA CASRPGGAASTDTQYF TGCGCCAGCAGACCCGGAGGGGCGGCTAGCACAGATACGCAGTATTTT
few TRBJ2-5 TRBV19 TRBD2 CASSLRGLAGGESETQYF TGTGCCAGTAGTCTACGGGGACTAGCGGGGGGCGAATCAGAGACCCAGTACTTC
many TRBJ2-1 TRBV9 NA CASSAEGQNNEQFF TGTGCCAGCAGCGCCGAGGGGCAGAACAATGAGCAGTTCTTC
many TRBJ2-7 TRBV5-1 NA CASSADTSSEQYF TGCGCCAGCAGCGCCGACACGTCAAGTGAGCAGTACTTC
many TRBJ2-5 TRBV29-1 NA CSVGPLETQYF TGCAGCGTTGGTCCCCTGGAGACCCAGTACTTC
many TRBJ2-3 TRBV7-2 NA CASSLDLGADTQYF TGTGCCAGCAGCTTAGACCTGGGGGCAGATACGCAGTATTTT
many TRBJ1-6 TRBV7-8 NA CASSLDSRWNSPLHF TGTGCCAGCAGCTTAGACAGCCGGTGGAATTCACCCCTCCACTTT
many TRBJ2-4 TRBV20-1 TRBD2 CSARIPGLGLGGKNIQYF TGCAGTGCTAGGATTCCGGGACTAGGGCTGGGTGGCAAAAACATTCAGTACTTC
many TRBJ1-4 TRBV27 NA CASGQTVLHATNEKLFF TGTGCCAGCGGTCAGACGGTACTTCATGCAACTAATGAAAAACTGTTTTTT
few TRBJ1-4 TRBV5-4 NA CASSDWTESNEKLFF TGTGCCAGCAGCGACTGGACAGAATCAAATGAAAAACTGTTTTTT
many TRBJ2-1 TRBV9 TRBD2 CASSKTSATYNEQFF TGTGCCAGCAGCAAGACTAGCGCGACCTACAATGAGCAGTTCTTC
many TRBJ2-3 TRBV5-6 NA CASSFPQGITDTQYF TGTGCCAGCAGCTTTCCACAGGGAATCACAGATACGCAGTATTTT
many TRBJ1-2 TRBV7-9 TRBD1 CASSPNRFNRGAGYTF TGTGCCAGCAGCCCAAACCGATTTAACAGGGGCGCCGGCTACACCTTC
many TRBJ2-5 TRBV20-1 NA CSASVLGGAETQYF TGCAGTGCTTCCGTACTCGGTGGGGCCGAGACCCAGTACTTC
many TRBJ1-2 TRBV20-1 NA CSAGDYGYTF TGCAGTGCGGGTGACTATGGCTACACCTTC
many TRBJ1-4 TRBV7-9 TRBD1 CASSLAGGGREKLFF TGTGCCAGCAGCTTAGCAGGGGGCGGGCGAGAAAAACTGTTTTTT
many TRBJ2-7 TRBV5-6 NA CASSSFYEQYF TGTGCCAGCAGCTCCTTCTACGAGCAGTACTTC
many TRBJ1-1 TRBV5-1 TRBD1 CASSRDRWNTEAFF TGCGCCAGCAGCCGGGACAGGTGGAACACTGAAGCTTTCTTT
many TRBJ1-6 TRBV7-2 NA CASSPGPLGGYSPLHF TGTGCCAGCAGCCCGGGCCCGCTCGGGGGCTATTCACCCCTCCACTTT
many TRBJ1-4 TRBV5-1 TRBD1 CASSLTGGEEKLFF TGCGCCAGCAGCTTGACAGGGGGTGAGGAAAAACTGTTTTTT
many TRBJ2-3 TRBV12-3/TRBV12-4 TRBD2 CASRHRLAGGPSGTDTQYF TGTGCCAGCAGACACCGACTAGCGGGGGGGCCCTCGGGGACAGATACGCAGTATTTT
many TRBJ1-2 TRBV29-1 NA CSVYLNYGYTF TGCAGCGTTTATCTGAACTATGGCTACACCTTC
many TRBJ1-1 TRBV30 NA CAWSPQMNTEAFF TGTGCCTGGAGCCCCCAGATGAACACTGAAGCTTTCTTT
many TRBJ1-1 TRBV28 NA CASSLRTVNTEAFF TGTGCCAGCAGTTTAAGGACAGTTAACACTGAAGCTTTCTTT
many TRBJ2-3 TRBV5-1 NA CASSLDSSSTDTQYF TGCGCCAGCAGCTTGGACAGCTCTAGCACAGATACGCAGTATTTT
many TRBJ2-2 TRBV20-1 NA CSAYRVPGELFF TGCAGTGCTTACAGGGTTCCCGGGGAGCTGTTTTTT
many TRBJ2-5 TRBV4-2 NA CASSQGRGVLVETQYF TGTGCCAGCAGCCAAGGAAGGGGAGTGTTGGTTGAGACCCAGTACTTC